The 21 T cell receptor beta chains presented below share a single source sample, sequenced in a study of T cells after posttransplantation cyclophosphamide. The protocol was immunoSEQ multiplex PCR, while the TCRdb copy is restricted to in-frame clones and leaves out a portion. The sample contains about 14,000 clones, 76% of which appear only once. What was sequenced was memory CD4+ T cells sorted from PBMCs. The receptors shown here come from a man in his fifties.

The chain combines TRBV29-1 with TRBJ2-3, with 7 bases that match TRBD2. The junction had 5 bases not matched to a gene; V was cut back by 4 bases and J by 1 base. This CDR3 has 14 amino acids. Germline V gene sequence: CDR1 SQVTM, CDR2 ANQGSEA. CDR3 loop: CSVAAGAGTDTQYF. CDR3 coding DNA: TGCAGCGTTGCTGCGGGAGCGGGCACAGATACGCAGTATTTT.

V usage is TRBV28 and J usage is TRBJ2-7; D is perhaps TRBD1 (6 bases). Germline-derived CDR1 and CDR2 are MDHEN and SYDVKM. The CDR3 totals 15 residues. Trimming removed 2 bases from V and 8 bases from J, with 19 bases in between. The CDR3 loop is CASSLTQGRFFKQYF. In DNA, the CDR3 is TGTGCCAGCAGTTTAACGCAGGGGCGCTTTTTTAAGCAGTACTTC. Full variable domain (outside the CDR3, taken from reference TRBV28 and TRBJ2-7): DVKVTQSSRYLVKRTGEKVFLECVQDMDHENMFWYRQDPGLGLRLIYFSYDVKMKEKGDIPEGYSVSREKKERFSLILESASTNQTSMYLCASSLTQGRFFKQYFGPGTRLTVT.

This clone was recorded once. The gene calls are TRBV18 and TRBJ1-2, with 7 bases that match TRBD1. CDR1 and CDR2 (germline): KGHSH, LQKENI. The CDR3 spans 14 residues. V lost 6 bases, J lost 8 bases, and 12 bases stayed unmatched. CDR3 in amino acids: CASSADQGDGGYTF. The CDR3 DNA sequence: TGTGCCAGCTCGGCGGACCAGGGGGATGGCGGCTACACCTTC.

This CDR3 is CASSAGGGSYQPQHF. DNA of the CDR3: TGTGCCAGCAGTGCGGGGGGGGGCTCCTATCAGCCCCAGCATTTT. The chain links TRBV25-1 to TRBJ1-5; D may be TRBD1 (6 bases). Germline-derived CDR1 and CDR2 are MGHDK and SYGVNS. V gave up 4 bases and J gave up 5 bases, with 15 bases separating them. This CDR3 has 15 residues.

The chain uses TRBV18 and TRBJ2-7; 8 nucleotides align to TRBD1. The V and J ends lost 0 bases and 3 bases, in that order; junction bases with no gene match: 1. The CDR3 spans 14 residues. Germline V gene sequence: CDR1 KGHSH, CDR2 LQKENI. The CDR3 protein is CASSPPTGGYEQYF. The CDR3 DNA is TGTGCCAGCTCACCACCTACAGGGGGCTACGAGCAGTACTTC.

This chain connects TRBV30 to TRBJ2-7; D might be TRBD1 (6 bases). The V and J ends lost 1 base and 3 bases respectively, with 10 bases between them. The CDR3 consists of 13 residues. The V gene's germline CDR1 is GTSNPN and CDR2 SVGIG (reference sequence). In nucleotides, the CDR3 is TGTGCCTGGAGTGGACAGGACCGCTACGAGCAGTACTTC. Amino acid sequence: CAWSGQDRYEQYF.

The chain combines TRBV11-3 with TRBJ1-6; D gene ambiguous. The ends were cut back, 2 bases at V and 7 bases at J, with 12 bases in the middle. Germline V gene sequence: CDR1 SGHNT, CDR2 YENEEA. The CDR3 totals 15 residues. The CDR3 coding sequence is TGTGCCAGCAGCTTACGGGTCGGGGAAAATTCACCCCTCCACTTT. Translated, it gives CASSLRVGENSPLHF.

The chain joins TRBV4-1 to TRBJ2-3; 9 nucleotides align to TRBD2. Germline values: CDR1 MGHRA, CDR2 YSYEKL. J lost 3 bases, V lost 1 base, and 8 bases had no gene match. The CDR3 is 17 residues long. CDR3 protein: CASSQGGAGGGTDTQYF. The DNA of the CDR3 is TGCGCCAGCAGCCAAGGAGGTGCGGGAGGGGGGACAGATACGCAGTATTTT.

The chain combines TRBV30 with TRBJ1-1, with a tentative D call TRBD1 (5 bases). The length of the CDR3 is 13 residues. Trimming took 5 bases from V and 7 from J, leaving 17 bases between them. CDR1 and CDR2 (germline): GTSNPN, SVGIG (reference sequence). The CDR3 DNA sequence: TGTGCCTGGCTCCCCCCCAGGGCTCATGAAGCTTTCTTT. This sequence encodes CAWLPPRAHEAFF.

This clone showed up just a few times. CDR3: CASSEAGRGYGYTF. In nucleotides, the CDR3 is TGTGCCAGCAGTGAAGCTGGCAGGGGCTATGGCTACACCTTC. The V gene is TRBV6-1, the J gene TRBJ1-2, with D maybe TRBD1 (6 bases). Looked up from germline, CDR1 is MNHNS and CDR2 is SASEGT. There are 14 residues in the CDR3. Trimming stripped 0 bases from V and 4 bases from J, with 9 bases between.

This chain uses TRBV4-2 with TRBJ2-3, with 10 bases fitting TRBD2. The trim removed 8 bases at V and 7 bases at J, leaving 12 bases unmatched. Per the germline V gene, CDR1 is LGHNA and CDR2 is YNFKEQ. This CDR3 is 15 amino acids long. The CDR3 here is CASGKSGGAENTQYF. The CDR3 nucleotides read TGTGCCAGCGGGAAAAGCGGGGGGGCCGAAAATACGCAGTATTTT.

This chain links TRBV7-9 with TRBJ2-7; D may be TRBD2 (5 bases). Trimming removed 4 bases at V and 0 bases at J, with 10 bases between. This CDR3 has 14 amino acids. Germline V gene sequence: CDR1 SEHNR, CDR2 FQNEAQ (reference sequence). CDR3 coding DNA: TGTGCCAGCAGCTCTTTGGGGAGCTCCTACGAGCAGTACTTC. As protein: CASSSLGSSYEQYF.

V and J are TRBV28 and TRBJ2-7; D uncertain. Between the trimmed V and J ends, which lost 4 bases and 2 bases, there was a span of 6 bases. Germline V gene lookup returns CDR1 MDHEN and CDR2 SYDVKM. The CDR3 contains 12 residues. CDR3 residues: CASSSSAYEQYF. CDR3 nucleotide sequence: TGTGCCAGCAGTTCGAGTGCCTACGAGCAGTACTTC. The full variable domain, in which reference TRBV28 and TRBJ2-7 provide the parts outside the CDR3, is DVKVTQSSRYLVKRTGEKVFLECVQDMDHENMFWYRQDPGLGLRLIYFSYDVKMKEKGDIPEGYSVSREKKERFSLILESASTNQTSMYLCASSSSAYEQYFGPGTRLTVT.

This chain links TRBV19 with TRBJ2-1, with TRBD2 matching over 10 bases. The V and J ends lost 6 bases and 4 bases, in that order; junction bases with no gene match: 6. This CDR3 region has 15 residues. Germline V gene sequence: CDR1 LNHDA, CDR2 SQIVND (reference sequence). CDR3 nucleotide sequence: TGTGCCAGTAGAAGTCAGGGACTAGCGTACAATGAGCAGTTCTTC. It translates to CASRSQGLAYNEQFF.

V usage is TRBV6-1 and J usage is TRBJ1-1; D is unresolved. Trimming stripped 6 bases from V and 1 base from J, with 6 bases between. The CDR3 has 12 amino acids. Germline assignment: CDR1 MNHNS and CDR2 SASEGT. CDR3 region: CASRRGNTEAFF. The DNA for the CDR3 is TGTGCCAGCAGGAGAGGGAACACTGAAGCTTTCTTT.

This clone was seen only once. The genes are TRBV6-6 and TRBJ2-1; D is unclear. CDR1 is MNHNY and CDR2 is SVGAGI in the germline V gene (reference sequence). Trimming removed 0 bases at V and 4 bases at J, with 10 bases between. The CDR3 spans 15 residues. CDR3 sequence (DNA): TGTGCCAGCAGTTACTCGAGGCAGTCTTACAATGAGCAGTTCTTC. Translation gives CASSYSRQSYNEQFF.

The gene calls are TRBV18 and TRBJ1-3; D unclear. V shed 2 bases and J shed 1 base, with 9 bases lying between them. The CDR3 has 15 residues. CDR1 is KGHSH, CDR2 LQKENI, per germline. The CDR3 is CASSPSAGSGNTIYF. The CDR3 region has the DNA TGTGCCAGCTCACCATCGGCAGGTTCTGGAAACACCATATATTTT.

The J gene is TRBJ2-1, the V gene TRBV5-1; no clear D. Germline loops: CDR1 SGHRS, CDR2 YFSETQ. V gave up 0 bases and J gave up 6 bases, with 4 bases separating them. This CDR3 is 12 amino acids long. DNA of the CDR3: TGCGCCAGCAGCTTGGCCGGCAATGAGCAGTTCTTC. Translated, it gives CASSLAGNEQFF.

The gene calls are TRBV10-3 and TRBJ1-5, with 8 bases fitting TRBD1. The CDR3 consists of 14 residues. CDR1 ENHRY and CDR2 SYGVKD come from the germline V gene. Trimming removed 10 bases from V and 11 bases from J; junction bases left unmatched: 16. CDR3 sequence: CATQQGVTGQSQHF. The CDR3 bases are TGTGCCACCCAACAGGGGGTCACCGGGCAGTCCCAGCATTTT.

The V and J genes are TRBV19 and TRBJ2-1; 8 bases match TRBD2. This CDR3 region has 13 residues. The germline gives CDR1 LNHDA, CDR2 SQIVND (reference sequence). V shed 6 bases and J 6 bases; nucleotides not matched to a gene: 4. The CDR3 bases are TGTGCCAGTAGCCAGCGGGGGCGCAATGAGCAGTTCTTC. It specifies CASSQRGRNEQFF.

This chain connects TRBV5-8 to TRBJ1-6; TRBD1 agrees at 9 bases. This CDR3 comprises 15 residues. Trimming took 0 bases from V and 9 from J; bases not matched to a gene: 4. Germline V lookup: CDR1 SGHTS, CDR2 YDEGEE. The CDR3 DNA is TGTGCCAGCAGCTTGGAAACAGGGGGCTTTTCACCCCTCCACTTT. It codes for CASSLETGGFSPLHF.